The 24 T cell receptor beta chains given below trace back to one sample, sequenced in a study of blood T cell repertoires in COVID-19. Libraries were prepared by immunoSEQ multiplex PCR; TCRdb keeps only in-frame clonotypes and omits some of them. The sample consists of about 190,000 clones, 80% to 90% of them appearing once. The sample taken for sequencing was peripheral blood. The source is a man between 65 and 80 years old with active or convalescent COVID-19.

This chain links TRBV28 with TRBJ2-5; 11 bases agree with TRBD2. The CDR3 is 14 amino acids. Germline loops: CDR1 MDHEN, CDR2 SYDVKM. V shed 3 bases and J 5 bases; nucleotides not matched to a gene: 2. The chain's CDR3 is CASSFLAGGETQYF. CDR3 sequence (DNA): TGTGCCAGCAGTTTTCTAGCGGGAGGTGAGACCCAGTACTTC. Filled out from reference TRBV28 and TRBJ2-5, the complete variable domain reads DVKVTQSSRYLVKRTGEKVFLECVQDMDHENMFWYRQDPGLGLRLIYFSYDVKMKEKGDIPEGYSVSREKKERFSLILESASTNQTSMYLCASSFLAGGETQYFGPGTRLLVL.

CDR3 region: CASSPGTGEETQYF. The CDR3 DNA reads as TGTGCCAGCTCACCCGGGACAGGGGAAGAGACCCAGTACTTC. The V call is TRBV18, the J call TRBJ2-5; 10 nucleotides line up with TRBD1. The V gene's germline CDR1 is KGHSH and CDR2 LQKENI. The V gene end was trimmed by 3 bases and the J gene end by 3 bases; junction bases not matched to a gene: 1. There are 14 residues in the CDR3.

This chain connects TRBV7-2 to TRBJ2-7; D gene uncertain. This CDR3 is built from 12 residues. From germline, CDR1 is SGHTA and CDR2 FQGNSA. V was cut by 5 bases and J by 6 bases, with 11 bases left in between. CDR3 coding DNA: TGTGCCAGCAGCCCCGGTCTTTTCGAGCAGTACTTC. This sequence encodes CASSPGLFEQYF.

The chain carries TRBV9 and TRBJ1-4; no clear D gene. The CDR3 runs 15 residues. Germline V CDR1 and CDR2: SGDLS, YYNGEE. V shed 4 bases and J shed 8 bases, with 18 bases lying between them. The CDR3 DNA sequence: TGTGCCAGCAGCCCACAGCCCGGTAAATTAGAAAAACTGTTTTTT. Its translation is CASSPQPGKLEKLFF.

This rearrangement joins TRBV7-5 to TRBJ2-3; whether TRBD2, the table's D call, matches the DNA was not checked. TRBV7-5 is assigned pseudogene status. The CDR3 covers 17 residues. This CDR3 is CARSSDSYSKNTDTQYF. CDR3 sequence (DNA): TGTGCCAGAAGCTCTGACTCGTACTCTAAAAACACAGATACGCAGTATTTT.

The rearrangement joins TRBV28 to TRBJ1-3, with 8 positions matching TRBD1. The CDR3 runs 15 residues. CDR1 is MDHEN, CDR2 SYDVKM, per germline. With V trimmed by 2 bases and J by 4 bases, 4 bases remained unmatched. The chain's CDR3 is CASSLRQGIGNTIYF. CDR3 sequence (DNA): TGTGCCAGCAGTTTACGACAGGGGATCGGAAACACCATATATTTT.

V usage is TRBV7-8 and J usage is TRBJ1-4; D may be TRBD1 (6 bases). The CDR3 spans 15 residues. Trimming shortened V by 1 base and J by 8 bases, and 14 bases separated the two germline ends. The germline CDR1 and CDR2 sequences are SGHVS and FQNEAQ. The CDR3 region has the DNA TGTGCCAGCAGCTTAGTGCAGGGGCTCGGAGAAAAACTGTTTTTT. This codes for CASSLVQGLGEKLFF. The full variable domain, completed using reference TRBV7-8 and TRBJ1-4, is GAGVSQSPRYKVAKRGQDVALRCDPISGHVSLFWYQQALGQGPEFLTYFQNEAQLDKSGLPSDRFFAERPEGSVSTLKIQRTQQEDSAVYLCASSLVQGLGEKLFFGSGTQLSVL.

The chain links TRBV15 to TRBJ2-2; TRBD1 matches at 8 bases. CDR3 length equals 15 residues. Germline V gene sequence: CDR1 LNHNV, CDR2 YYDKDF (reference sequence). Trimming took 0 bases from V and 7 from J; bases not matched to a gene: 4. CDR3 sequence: CATSRDRQGRGELFF. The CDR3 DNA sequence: TGTGCCACCAGCAGAGATCGACAGGGGCGCGGGGAGCTGTTTTTT.

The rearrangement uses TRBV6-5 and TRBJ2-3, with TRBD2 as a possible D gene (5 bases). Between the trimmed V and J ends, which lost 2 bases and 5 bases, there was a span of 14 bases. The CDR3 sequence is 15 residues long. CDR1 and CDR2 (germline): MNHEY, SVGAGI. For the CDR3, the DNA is TGTGCCAGCAGTTACACCTTCGGACTGAGAGATACGCAGTATTTT. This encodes CASSYTFGLRDTQYF.

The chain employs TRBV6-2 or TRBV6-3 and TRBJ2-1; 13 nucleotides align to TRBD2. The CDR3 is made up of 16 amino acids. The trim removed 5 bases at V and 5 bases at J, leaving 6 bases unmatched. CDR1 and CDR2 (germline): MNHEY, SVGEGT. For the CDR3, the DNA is TGTGCCAGCAGTCTAACTAGCGGGAGGGTTAACAATGAGCAGTTCTTC. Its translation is CASSLTSGRVNNEQFF.

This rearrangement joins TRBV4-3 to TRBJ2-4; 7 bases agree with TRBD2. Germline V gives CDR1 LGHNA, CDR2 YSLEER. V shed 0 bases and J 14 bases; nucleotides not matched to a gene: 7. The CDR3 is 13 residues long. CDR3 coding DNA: TGCGCCAGCAGCCAAGATGAGCGGGGACGCAAGTACTTC. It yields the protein CASSQDERGRKYF.

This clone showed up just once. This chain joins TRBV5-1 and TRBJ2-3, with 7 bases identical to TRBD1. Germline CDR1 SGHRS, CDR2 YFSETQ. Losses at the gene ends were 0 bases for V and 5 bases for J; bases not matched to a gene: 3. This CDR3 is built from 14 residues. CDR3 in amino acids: CASSLGDRRDTQYF. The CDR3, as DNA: TGCGCCAGCAGCTTGGGGGACAGACGAGATACGCAGTATTTT.

The CDR3 spells CASSPTGSSNQPQHF. CDR3 nucleotide sequence: TGTGCCAGTAGTCCAACAGGAAGTAGCAATCAGCCCCAGCATTTT. This chain uses TRBV19 with TRBJ1-5; maybe TRBD1 (5 bases). This CDR3 is built from 15 residues. Germline V lookup: CDR1 LNHDA, CDR2 SQIVND (reference sequence). V lost 5 bases to trimming and J lost 0 bases, with 11 bases between them.

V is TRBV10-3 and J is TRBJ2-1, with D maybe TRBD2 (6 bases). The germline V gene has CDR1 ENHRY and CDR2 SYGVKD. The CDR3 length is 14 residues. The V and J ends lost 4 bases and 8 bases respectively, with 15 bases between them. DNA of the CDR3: TGTGCCATCAGTGGGGGCGGGGAAGTCGATGAGCAGTTCTTC. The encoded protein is CAISGGGEVDEQFF.

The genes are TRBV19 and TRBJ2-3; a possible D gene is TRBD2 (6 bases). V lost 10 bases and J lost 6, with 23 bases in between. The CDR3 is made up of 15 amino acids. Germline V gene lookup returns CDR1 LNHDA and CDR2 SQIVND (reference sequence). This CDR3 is CATHSWAGGKDTQYF. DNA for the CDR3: TGTGCCACCCACTCTTGGGCCGGGGGAAAGGATACGCAGTATTTT.

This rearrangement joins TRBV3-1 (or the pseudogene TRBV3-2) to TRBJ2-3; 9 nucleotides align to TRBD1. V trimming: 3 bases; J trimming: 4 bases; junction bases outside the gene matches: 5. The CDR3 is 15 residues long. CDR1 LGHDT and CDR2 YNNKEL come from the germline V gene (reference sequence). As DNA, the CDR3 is TGTGCCAGCAGCCATCGCCGGACAGGGGCAGATACGCAGTATTTT. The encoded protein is CASSHRRTGADTQYF.

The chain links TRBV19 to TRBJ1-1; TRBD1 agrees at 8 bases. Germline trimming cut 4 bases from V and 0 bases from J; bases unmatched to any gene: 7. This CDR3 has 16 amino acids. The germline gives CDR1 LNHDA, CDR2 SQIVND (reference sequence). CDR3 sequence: CASSTRQGQLNTEAFF. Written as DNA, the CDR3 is TGTGCCAGTAGTACCCGACAGGGGCAATTGAACACTGAAGCTTTCTTT. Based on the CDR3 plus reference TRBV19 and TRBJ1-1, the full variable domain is DGGITQSPKYLFRKEGQNVTLSCEQNLNHDAMYWYRQDPGQGLRLIYYSQIVNDFQKGDIAEGYSVSREKKESFPLTVTSAQKNPTAFYLCASSTRQGQLNTEAFFGQGTRLTVV.

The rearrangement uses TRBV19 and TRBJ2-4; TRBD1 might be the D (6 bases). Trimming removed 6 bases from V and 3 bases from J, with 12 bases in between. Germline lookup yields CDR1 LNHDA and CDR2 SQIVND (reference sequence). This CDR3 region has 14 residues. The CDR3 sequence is CASSQQGGKNIQYF. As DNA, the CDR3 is TGTGCCAGTAGCCAACAGGGTGGCAAAAACATTCAGTACTTC.

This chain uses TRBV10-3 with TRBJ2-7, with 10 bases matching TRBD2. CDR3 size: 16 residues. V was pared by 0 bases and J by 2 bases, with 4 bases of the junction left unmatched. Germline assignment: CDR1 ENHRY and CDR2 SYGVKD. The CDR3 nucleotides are TGTGCCATCAGTGAGTCTGCTAGCGGGAGAGCCTACGAGCAGTACTTC. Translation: CAISESASGRAYEQYF.

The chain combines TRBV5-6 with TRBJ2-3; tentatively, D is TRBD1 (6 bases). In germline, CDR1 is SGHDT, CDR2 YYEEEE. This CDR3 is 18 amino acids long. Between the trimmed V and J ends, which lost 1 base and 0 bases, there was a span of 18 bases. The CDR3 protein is CASSLFLGWGRSTDTQYF. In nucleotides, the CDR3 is TGTGCCAGCAGCTTGTTTTTGGGCTGGGGGCGCAGCACAGATACGCAGTATTTT.

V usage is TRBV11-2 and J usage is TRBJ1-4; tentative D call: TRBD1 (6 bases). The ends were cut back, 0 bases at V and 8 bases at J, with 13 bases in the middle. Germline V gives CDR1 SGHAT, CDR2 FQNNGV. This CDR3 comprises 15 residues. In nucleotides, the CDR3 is TGTGCCAGCAGCTTAGACCAGGGGAGAGTGGAAAAACTGTTTTTT. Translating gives CASSLDQGRVEKLFF.

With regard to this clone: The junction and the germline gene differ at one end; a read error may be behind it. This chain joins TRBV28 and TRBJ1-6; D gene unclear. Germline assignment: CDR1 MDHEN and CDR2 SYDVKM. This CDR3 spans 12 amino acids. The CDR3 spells CASSLYFQELHF. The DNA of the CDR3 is TGCGCCAGCAGTTTATATTTCCAGGAACTCCACTTT. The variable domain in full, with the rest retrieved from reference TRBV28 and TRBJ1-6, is DVKVTQSSRYLVKRTGEKVFLECVQDMDHENMFWYRQDPGLGLRLIYFSYDVKMKEKGDIPEGYSVSREKKERFSLILESASTNQTSMYLCASSLYFQELHFGNGTRLTVT.

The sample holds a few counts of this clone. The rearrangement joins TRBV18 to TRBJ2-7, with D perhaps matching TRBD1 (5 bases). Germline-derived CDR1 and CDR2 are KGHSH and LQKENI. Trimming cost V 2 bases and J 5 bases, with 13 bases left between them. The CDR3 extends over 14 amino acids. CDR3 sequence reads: CASSPRGGRDEQYF. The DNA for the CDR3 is TGTGCCAGCTCACCAAGGGGCGGCAGGGACGAGCAGTACTTC.

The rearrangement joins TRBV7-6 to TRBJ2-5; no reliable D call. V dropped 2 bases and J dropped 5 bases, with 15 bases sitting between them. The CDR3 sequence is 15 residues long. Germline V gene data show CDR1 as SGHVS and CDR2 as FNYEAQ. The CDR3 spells CASSLRAKTRETQYF. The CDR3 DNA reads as TGTGCCAGCAGCTTACGTGCCAAAACGAGGGAGACCCAGTACTTC.